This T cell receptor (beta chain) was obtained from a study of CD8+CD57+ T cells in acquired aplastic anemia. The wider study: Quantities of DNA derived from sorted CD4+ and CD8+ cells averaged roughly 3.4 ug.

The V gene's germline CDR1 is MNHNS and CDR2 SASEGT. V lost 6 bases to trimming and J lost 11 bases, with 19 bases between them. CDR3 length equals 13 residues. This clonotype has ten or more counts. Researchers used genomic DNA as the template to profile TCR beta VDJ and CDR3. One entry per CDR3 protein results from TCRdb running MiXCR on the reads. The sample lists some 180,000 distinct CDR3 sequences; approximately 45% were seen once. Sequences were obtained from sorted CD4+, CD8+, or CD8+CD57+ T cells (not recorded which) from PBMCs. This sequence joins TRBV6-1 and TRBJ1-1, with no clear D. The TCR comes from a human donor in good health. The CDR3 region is CASRDETYSWAFF. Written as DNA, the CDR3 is TGTGCCAGCAGGGACGAAACGTATTCCTGGGCTTTCTTT.